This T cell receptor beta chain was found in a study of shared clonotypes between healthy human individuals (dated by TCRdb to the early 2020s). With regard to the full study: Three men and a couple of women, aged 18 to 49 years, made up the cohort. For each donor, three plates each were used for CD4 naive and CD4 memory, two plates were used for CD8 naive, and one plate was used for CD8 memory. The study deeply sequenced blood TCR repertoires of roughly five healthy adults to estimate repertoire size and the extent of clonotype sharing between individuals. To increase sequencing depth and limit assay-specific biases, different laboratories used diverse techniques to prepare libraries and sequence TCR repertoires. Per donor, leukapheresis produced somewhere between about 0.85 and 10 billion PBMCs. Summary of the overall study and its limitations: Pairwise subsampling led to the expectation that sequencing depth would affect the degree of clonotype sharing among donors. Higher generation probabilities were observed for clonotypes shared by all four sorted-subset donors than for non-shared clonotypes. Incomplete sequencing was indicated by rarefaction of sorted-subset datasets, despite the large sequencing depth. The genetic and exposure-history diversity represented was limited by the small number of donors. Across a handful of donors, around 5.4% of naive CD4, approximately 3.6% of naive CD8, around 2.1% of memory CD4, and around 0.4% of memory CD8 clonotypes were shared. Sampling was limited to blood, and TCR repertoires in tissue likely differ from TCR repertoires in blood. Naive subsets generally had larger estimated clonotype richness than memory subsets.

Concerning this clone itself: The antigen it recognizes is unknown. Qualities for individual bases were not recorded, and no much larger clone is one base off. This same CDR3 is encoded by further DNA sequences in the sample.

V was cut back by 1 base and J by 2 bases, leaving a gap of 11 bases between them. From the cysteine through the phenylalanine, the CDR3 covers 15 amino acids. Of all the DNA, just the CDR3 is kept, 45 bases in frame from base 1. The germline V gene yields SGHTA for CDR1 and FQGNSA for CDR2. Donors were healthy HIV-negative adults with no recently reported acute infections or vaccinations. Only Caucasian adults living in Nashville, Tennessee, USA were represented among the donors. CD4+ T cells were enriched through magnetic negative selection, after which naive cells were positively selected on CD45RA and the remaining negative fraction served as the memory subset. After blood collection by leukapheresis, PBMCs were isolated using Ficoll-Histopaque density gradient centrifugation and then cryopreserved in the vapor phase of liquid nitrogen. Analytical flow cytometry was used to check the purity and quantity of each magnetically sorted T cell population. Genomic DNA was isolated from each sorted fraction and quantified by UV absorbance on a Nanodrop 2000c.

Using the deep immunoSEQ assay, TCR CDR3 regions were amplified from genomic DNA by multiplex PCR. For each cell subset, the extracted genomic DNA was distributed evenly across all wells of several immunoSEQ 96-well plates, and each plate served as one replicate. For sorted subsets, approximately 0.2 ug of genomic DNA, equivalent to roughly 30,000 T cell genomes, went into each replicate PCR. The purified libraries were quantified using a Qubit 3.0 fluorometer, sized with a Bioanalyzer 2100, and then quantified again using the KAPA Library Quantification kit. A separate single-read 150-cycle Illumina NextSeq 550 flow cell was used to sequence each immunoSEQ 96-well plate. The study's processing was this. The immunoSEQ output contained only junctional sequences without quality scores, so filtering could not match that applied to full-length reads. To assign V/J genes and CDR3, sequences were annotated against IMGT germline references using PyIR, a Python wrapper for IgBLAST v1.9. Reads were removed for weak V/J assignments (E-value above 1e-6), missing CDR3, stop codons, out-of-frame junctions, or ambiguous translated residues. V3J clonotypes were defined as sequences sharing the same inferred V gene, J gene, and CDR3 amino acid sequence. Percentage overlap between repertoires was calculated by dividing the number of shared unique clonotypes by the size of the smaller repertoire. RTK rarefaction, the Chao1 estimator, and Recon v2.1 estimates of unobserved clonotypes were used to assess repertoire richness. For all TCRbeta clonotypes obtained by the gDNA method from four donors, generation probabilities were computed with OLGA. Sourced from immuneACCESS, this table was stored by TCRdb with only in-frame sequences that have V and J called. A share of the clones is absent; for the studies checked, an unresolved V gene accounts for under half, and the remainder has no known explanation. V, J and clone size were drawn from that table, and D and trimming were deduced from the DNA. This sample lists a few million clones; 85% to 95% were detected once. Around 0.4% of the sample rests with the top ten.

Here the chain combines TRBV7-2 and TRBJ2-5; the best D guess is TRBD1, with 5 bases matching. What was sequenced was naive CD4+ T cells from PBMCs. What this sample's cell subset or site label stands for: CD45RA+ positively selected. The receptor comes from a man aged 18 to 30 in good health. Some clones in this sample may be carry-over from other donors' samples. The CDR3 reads CASSLGAGPQETQYF. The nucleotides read TGTGCCAGCAGCTTAGGGGCAGGGCCACAAGAGACCCAGTACTTC.